This T cell receptor beta chain appears in the sequencing data of a study of T cell clonotyping in hematopoietic cell transplantation. Study in general: Cytoreduction preceded collection of pretransplant recipient samples. Points from the study as a whole: At the given depth, recipient repertoires were over 95% de novo clonotypes. Without cell sorting, CD4 versus CD8 contributions remain unresolved.

Time point meaning: recipient sample about 28 days before transplant, after cytoreduction. Blood collection times were about day -28 and days 30, 100, 180 posttransplant. Concerning this clone: Its matching antigen is unknown.

Libraries were prepared by immunoSEQ multiplex PCR; TCRdb keeps only in-frame clonotypes and omits some of them. The data show around 40,000 clones, 95% seen once. The CDR3 length is 14 residues. V gave up 6 bases and J gave up 1 base, with 13 bases separating them. Germline V lookup: CDR1 MNHEY, CDR2 SVGAGI. The clonotype originates from a man aged 35-49 years with chronic myeloid leukemia. Some clones in this sample may be carry-over from other donors' samples. The sequenced sample was peripheral blood mononuclear cells, obtained before stem cell transplant. The chain is built from TRBV6-5 and TRBJ2-7; tentatively, D is TRBD2 (5 bases). DNA of the CDR3: TGTGCCAGCAGGCCCACCACGGGATCCTACGAGCAGTACTTC. Translating gives CASRPTTGSYEQYF.